Reported below is one T cell receptor beta chain. The antigen is unknown. With 5 bases removed from V and 7 bases from J, the gap between germline ends came to 14 bases. CDR3 size: 14 residues. CDR1 SGHTA and CDR2 FQGNSA come from the germline V gene. The data originate from a study of cytomegalovirus exposure and HLA in healthy donors. Study-wide results and caveats: The investigators catalogued under 200 TCR beta chains as cytomegalovirus-associated.

PCR was performed using 60 Vbeta and 13 Jbeta primers. Using immunoSEQ multiplex PCR, the repertoire was profiled, and TCRdb retains in-frame clones only, with some absent. The repertoire holds around 120,000 clones, with roughly four fifths as singletons. Sequenced: PBMCs. The J gene is TRBJ1-4, the V gene TRBV7-2, with a tentative D call TRBD1 (5 bases). This sequence was found in a male donor in good health and CMV-seropositive. The CDR3 DNA reads TGTGCCAGCAGCCCAGGAAGTCAGGGTGAAAAACTGTTTTTT. This translates into CASSPGSQGEKLFF. Full variable domain (missing parts from reference TRBV7-2 and TRBJ1-4): GAGVSQSPSNKVTEKGKDVELRCDPISGHTALYWYRQSLGQGLEFLIYFQGNSAPDKSGLPSDRFSAERTGGSVSTLTIQRTQQEDSAVYLCASSPGSQGEKLFFGSGTQLSVL.